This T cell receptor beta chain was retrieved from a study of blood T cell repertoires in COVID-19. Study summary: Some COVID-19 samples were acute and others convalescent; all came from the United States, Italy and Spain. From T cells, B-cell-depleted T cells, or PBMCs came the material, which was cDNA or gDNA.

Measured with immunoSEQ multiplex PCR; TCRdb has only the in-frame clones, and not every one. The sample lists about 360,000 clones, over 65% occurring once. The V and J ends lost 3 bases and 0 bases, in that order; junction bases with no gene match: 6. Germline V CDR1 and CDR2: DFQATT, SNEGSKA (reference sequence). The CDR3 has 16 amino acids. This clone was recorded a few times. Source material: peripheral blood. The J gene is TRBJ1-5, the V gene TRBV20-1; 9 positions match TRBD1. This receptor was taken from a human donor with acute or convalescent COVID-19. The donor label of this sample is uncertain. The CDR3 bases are TGCAGTGCTAGTTGGGGACAGGGTTATAGCAATCAGCCCCAGCATTTT. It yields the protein CSASWGQGYSNQPQHF.